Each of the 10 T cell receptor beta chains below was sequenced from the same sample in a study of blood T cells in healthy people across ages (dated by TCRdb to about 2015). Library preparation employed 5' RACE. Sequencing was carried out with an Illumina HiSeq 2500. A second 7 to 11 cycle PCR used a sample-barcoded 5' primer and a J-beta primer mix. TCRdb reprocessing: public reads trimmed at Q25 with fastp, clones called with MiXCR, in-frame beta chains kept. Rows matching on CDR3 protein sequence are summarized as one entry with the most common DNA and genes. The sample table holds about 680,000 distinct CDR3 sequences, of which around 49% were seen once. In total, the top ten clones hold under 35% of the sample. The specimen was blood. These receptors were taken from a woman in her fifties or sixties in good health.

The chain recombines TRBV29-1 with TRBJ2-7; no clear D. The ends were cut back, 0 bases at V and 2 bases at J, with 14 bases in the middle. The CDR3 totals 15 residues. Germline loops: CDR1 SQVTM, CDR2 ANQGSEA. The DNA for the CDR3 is TGCAGCGTTGAAGAAGGGTATGGCGGTACCTACGAGCAGTACTTC. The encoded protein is CSVEEGYGGTYEQYF.

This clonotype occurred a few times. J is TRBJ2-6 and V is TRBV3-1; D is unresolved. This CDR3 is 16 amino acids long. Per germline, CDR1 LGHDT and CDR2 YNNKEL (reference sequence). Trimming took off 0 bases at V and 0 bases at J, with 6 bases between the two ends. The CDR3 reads CASSQDFSSGANVLTF. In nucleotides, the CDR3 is TGTGCCAGCAGCCAAGATTTTAGCTCTGGGGCCAACGTCCTGACTTTC.

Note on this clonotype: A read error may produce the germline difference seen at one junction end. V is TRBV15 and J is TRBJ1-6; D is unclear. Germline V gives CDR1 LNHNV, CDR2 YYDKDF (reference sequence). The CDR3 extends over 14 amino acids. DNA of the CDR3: TGTGCCACCAGCACCCCCGGGAATGGTTCACCCCCCCACTTT. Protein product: CATSTPGNGSPPHF.

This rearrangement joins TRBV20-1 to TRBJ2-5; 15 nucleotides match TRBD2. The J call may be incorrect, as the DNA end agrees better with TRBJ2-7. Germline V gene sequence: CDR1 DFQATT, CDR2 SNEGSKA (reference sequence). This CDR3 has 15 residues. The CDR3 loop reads CSAGLAGGGGNEQYF. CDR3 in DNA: TGCAGTGCGGGACTAGCGGGAGGTGGTGGTAACGAGCAGTACTTC.

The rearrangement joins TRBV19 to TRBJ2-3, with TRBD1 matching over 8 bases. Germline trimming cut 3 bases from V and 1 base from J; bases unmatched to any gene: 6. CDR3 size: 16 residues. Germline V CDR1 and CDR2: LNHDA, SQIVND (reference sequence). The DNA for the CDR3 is TGTGCCAGTAGTATCGGCGGCAGGGGGCGCACAGATACGCAGTATTTT. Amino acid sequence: CASSIGGRGRTDTQYF.

The CDR3 region has the DNA TGTGCCAGCAGCTTAGTTAGGGGCAGGGAAGGGGATGGCTACACCTTC. Translation: CASSLVRGREGDGYTF. This chain uses TRBV7-2 with TRBJ1-2; maybe TRBD1 (5 bases). CDR1 SGHTA and CDR2 FQGNSA come from the germline V gene. The CDR3 is 16 amino acids. V lost 1 base to trimming and J lost 6 bases, with 18 bases between them.

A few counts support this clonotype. The CDR3 nucleotides are TGTGCCAGCAGTTCTCAGATAACTAGCGGGAGTCCCTACAATGAGCAGTTCTTC. Translated: CASSSQITSGSPYNEQFF. V is TRBV6-2 or TRBV6-3 and J is TRBJ2-1; TRBD2 aligns across 11 bases. From germline, CDR1 is MNHEY and CDR2 SVGEGT. Trimming removed 4 bases from V and 2 bases from J; junction bases left unmatched: 10. The CDR3 contains 18 residues.

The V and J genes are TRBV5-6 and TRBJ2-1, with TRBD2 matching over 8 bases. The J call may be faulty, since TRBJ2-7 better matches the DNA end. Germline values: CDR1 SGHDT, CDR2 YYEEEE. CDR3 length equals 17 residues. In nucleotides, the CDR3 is TGTGCCAGCAGCTTGGACCTTGCGGGAGGATCCTACAATGAGCAGTACTTC. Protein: CASSLDLAGGSYNEQYF.

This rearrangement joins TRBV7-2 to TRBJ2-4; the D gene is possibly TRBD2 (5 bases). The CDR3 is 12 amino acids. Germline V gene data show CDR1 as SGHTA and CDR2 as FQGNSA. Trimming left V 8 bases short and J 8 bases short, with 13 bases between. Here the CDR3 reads CASAGPGDIQYF. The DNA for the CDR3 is TGTGCCAGCGCTGGGCCCGGGGACATTCAGTACTTC. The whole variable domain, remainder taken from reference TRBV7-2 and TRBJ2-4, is GAGVSQSPSNKVTEKGKDVELRCDPISGHTALYWYRQSLGQGLEFLIYFQGNSAPDKSGLPSDRFSAERTGGSVSTLTIQRTQQEDSAVYLCASAGPGDIQYFGAGTRLSVL.

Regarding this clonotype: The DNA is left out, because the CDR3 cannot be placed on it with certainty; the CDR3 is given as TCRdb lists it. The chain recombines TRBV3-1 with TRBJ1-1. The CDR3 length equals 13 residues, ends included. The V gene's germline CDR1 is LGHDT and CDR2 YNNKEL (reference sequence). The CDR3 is CASSQGVPAEAFF.